The 30 T cell receptor beta chains below were found in one sample sequenced in a study of cytomegalovirus exposure and HLA in healthy donors. Both 60 Vbeta primers and 13 Jbeta primers went into the PCR. Sequencing used immunoSEQ multiplex PCR; TCRdb keeps in-frame clones, though not all of them. The repertoire holds some 150,000 clones, with 75% to 80% as singletons. Sequenced material: PBMCs. These receptors all come from a male donor in good health and CMV-seronegative.

The chain combines TRBV18 with TRBJ2-7; the match to TRBD1 covers 10 bases. The CDR3 is 15 amino acids. J gave up 2 bases and V 6 bases, and 7 bases lay outside the gene matches. Germline V gene lookup returns CDR1 KGHSH and CDR2 LQKENI. CDR3 protein: CASSRPGQGTYEQYF. In nucleotides, the CDR3 is TGTGCCAGCTCGCGGCCGGGACAGGGGACCTACGAGCAGTACTTC. Looking up the rest from reference TRBV18 and TRBJ2-7 gives the full variable domain: NAGVMQNPRHLVRRRGQEARLRCSPMKGHSHVYWYRQLPEEGLKFMVYLQKENIIDESGMPKERFSAEFPKEGPSILRIQQVVRGDSAAYFCASSRPGQGTYEQYFGPGTRLTVT.

This clone appeared a few times. This chain links TRBV20-1 with TRBJ1-1, with D unresolved. The germline gives CDR1 DFQATT, CDR2 SNEGSKA (reference sequence). Trimming pared 1 base from V and 3 bases from J, leaving 3 bases between. The CDR3 totals 11 residues. This chain's CDR3 is CSARGDTEAFF. The CDR3 region has the DNA TGCAGTGCTAGAGGAGACACTGAAGCTTTCTTT.

Note on this clone: One end of the junction does not line up with germline, which may come from a read error. The chain is built from TRBV7-6 and TRBJ2-7; 7 nucleotides agree with TRBD1. CDR1 and CDR2 from the germline V gene are SGHVS and FNYEAQ. The CDR3 consists of 14 residues. The CDR3 bases are TGTACCAGCAGCATAGGGGGACAGACCTACGAGCAGTACTTC. As protein: CTSSIGGQTYEQYF.

This chain joins TRBV7-2 and TRBJ1-2, with 7 bases identical to TRBD1. This CDR3 spans 17 amino acids. CDR1 and CDR2 from the germline V gene are SGHTA and FQGNSA. Unmatched junction bases numbered 15, after V lost 4 bases and J lost 4 bases. The CDR3 coding sequence is TGTGCCAGCAGCTACGTACAGGGGATCGGGGCAGCCTATGGCTACACCTTC. It is translated as CASSYVQGIGAAYGYTF. Drawing the rest from reference TRBV7-2 and TRBJ1-2, the complete variable domain is GAGVSQSPSNKVTEKGKDVELRCDPISGHTALYWYRQSLGQGLEFLIYFQGNSAPDKSGLPSDRFSAERTGGSVSTLTIQRTQQEDSAVYLCASSYVQGIGAAYGYTFGSGTRLTVV.

The chain combines TRBV2 with TRBJ1-6, with 9 bases fitting TRBD1. Germline CDR1 and CDR2: SNHLY and FYNNEI. The CDR3 loop spans 16 amino acids. With V trimmed by 2 bases and J by 5 bases, 4 bases remained unmatched. The CDR3 DNA sequence: TGTGCCAGCAGTGAATTAGGGACAGGGAATAATTCACCCCTCCACTTT. Its protein is CASSELGTGNNSPLHF.

This clone was detected a few times. The gene calls are TRBV13 and TRBJ1-2; no firm D call. The V gene's germline CDR1 is PRHDT and CDR2 FYEKMQ (reference sequence). V gave up 0 bases and J gave up 5 bases, with 4 bases separating them. This CDR3 has 12 amino acids. CDR3 nucleotide sequence: TGTGCCAGCAGCTTAGGACAGTATGGCTACACCTTC. It specifies CASSLGQYGYTF.

Turning to this clone: A read error may produce the germline difference seen at one junction end. V gene TRBV19 combines with J gene TRBJ1-2; 10 bases map to TRBD1. The germline V gene encodes CDR1 LNHDA and CDR2 SQIVND (reference sequence). The CDR3 spans 11 residues. The CDR3 sequence is CASRDRGPLAF. The CDR3 DNA sequence: TGTGCCAGTAGAGACAGGGGGCCCCTCGCCTTC.

The CDR3 is CASRDSSNYEQYF. The CDR3 region has the DNA TGTGCCAGCCGGGACAGCTCAAACTACGAGCAGTACTTC. The gene calls are TRBV2 and TRBJ2-5, with 7 bases fitting TRBD1. The DNA end is more similar to TRBJ2-7, so the J call may be wrong. This CDR3 spans 13 amino acids. Germline V gene lookup returns CDR1 SNHLY and CDR2 FYNNEI.

The chain couples TRBV14 to TRBJ2-5; possible D gene TRBD1, 6 bases. The CDR3 totals 18 residues. Per the germline V gene, CDR1 is SGHDN and CDR2 is FVKESK. The V gene lost 4 bases and the J gene lost 2 bases, with 23 bases spanning the gap. The CDR3 spells CASSRLTTGTGGQETQYF. CDR3 nucleotides: TGTGCCAGCAGCCGACTTACCACAGGGACGGGCGGTCAAGAGACCCAGTACTTC.

On this clone: A junction end diverges from the germline sequence, so it may reflect a read error. This chain joins TRBV7-9 and TRBJ2-7, with a tentative D call TRBD2 (5 bases). The CDR3 totals 15 residues. Per germline, CDR1 SEHNR and CDR2 FQNEAQ (reference sequence). In DNA form, the CDR3 reads TGTTCCAGCAGCTTTAGCGTGGGCATAAACTACGAGCAGTACTTC. Its protein product is CSSSFSVGINYEQYF.

This clone is a singleton in its sample. This chain joins TRBV29-1 and TRBJ1-1; the D is unclear. CDR3 size: 11 residues. V lost 7 bases and J lost 0, with 6 bases in between. The germline CDR1 and CDR2 sequences are SQVTM and ANQGSEA. CDR3 amino acids: CSARMNTEAFF. CDR3 in DNA: TGCAGCGCTAGGATGAACACTGAAGCTTTCTTT.

The CDR3 region has the DNA TGTGCCAGCGGTCAACGGACAGGGGGCGACTCTGCCCTCCACTTT. Translating it yields CASGQRTGGDSALHF. The chain combines TRBV6-5 with TRBJ1-6, with 11 bases aligning to TRBD1. V shed 8 bases and J 14 bases; nucleotides not matched to a gene: 14. The CDR3 is 15 amino acids. Germline CDR1 reads MNHEY; CDR2 reads SVGAGI.

This clone came up once. The chain joins TRBV6-5 to TRBJ2-3; D possibly corresponds to TRBD1 (5 bases). Germline V gives CDR1 MNHEY, CDR2 SVGAGI. The length of the CDR3 is 15 residues. V was cut by 2 bases and J by 1 base, with 10 bases left in between. CDR3 coding DNA: TGTGCCAGCAGTTACGACAGACGGGGCACAGATACGCAGTATTTT. It yields the protein CASSYDRRGTDTQYF.

The CDR3 nucleotides read TGCGCCAGCAGCCTGGGTAGCGGGGGAATAGATACGCAGTATTTT. Translation: CASSLGSGGIDTQYF. The V call is TRBV5-1, the J call TRBJ2-3, with 9 positions matching TRBD2. The CDR3 has 15 amino acids. V lost 4 bases, J lost 5 bases, and 8 bases stayed unmatched. In germline, CDR1 is SGHRS, CDR2 YFSETQ.

The table lists this clone with a count of one. CDR3 in amino acids: CASRFPRENEQFF. The CDR3 DNA is TGTGCCAGCAGGTTCCCTCGCGAAAATGAGCAGTTCTTC. The J gene is TRBJ2-1, the V gene TRBV6-6; D not certain. Deletions cut 6 bases from V and 7 bases from J, with 13 bases between. The CDR3 extends over 13 amino acids. In germline, CDR1 is MNHNY, CDR2 SVGAGI (reference sequence).

The gene calls are TRBV10-1 and TRBJ1-2; tentative D call: TRBD1 (6 bases). Germline V CDR1 and CDR2: WNHNN, SYGVQD (reference sequence). CDR3 length equals 13 residues. This CDR3 reads CEFRGKGFFGYTF. DNA of the CDR3: TGCGAGTTCAGGGGAAAAGGGTTCTTTGGCTACACCTTC.

The chain combines TRBV2 with TRBJ2-1; 7 nucleotides align to TRBD2. The V gene's germline CDR1 is SNHLY and CDR2 FYNNEI. V shed 4 bases, J shed 3 bases, and the junction held 6 bases outside the gene matches. The length of the CDR3 is 15 residues. As DNA, the CDR3 is TGTGCCAGCAGTGCAGAGCGGGGCAACTACAATGAGCAGTTCTTC. It yields the protein CASSAERGNYNEQFF.

This clone was picked up a small number of times. This chain uses TRBV7-9 with TRBJ2-3; possibly TRBD1 for D (6 bases). The CDR3 contains 14 residues. The V end was cut by 3 bases, the J end by 0 bases, with 7 bases between. The germline gives CDR1 SEHNR, CDR2 FQNEAQ (reference sequence). The CDR3 bases are TGTGCCAGCAGCTTCCAGGGGAGCACAGATACGCAGTATTTT. Translation: CASSFQGSTDTQYF.

The chain employs TRBV7-8 and TRBJ1-1; TRBD1 is a possible D gene (6 bases). V was shortened by 4 bases and J by 10 bases, with 19 bases between the two germline ends. CDR3 size: 14 residues. Germline V gene sequence: CDR1 SGHVS, CDR2 FQNEAQ. CDR3 region: CASSSTGYETGAFF. The CDR3 DNA follows: TGTGCCAGCAGCTCGACAGGTTACGAAACCGGAGCTTTCTTT.

The chain combines TRBV4-3 with TRBJ2-1; 11 bases agree with TRBD2. V shed 4 bases and J 3 bases; nucleotides not matched to a gene: 5. The CDR3 has 16 residues. The germline CDR1 and CDR2 sequences are LGHNA and YSLEER. CDR3 sequence: CASSRIGLAGYNEQFF. In DNA, the CDR3 is TGCGCCAGCAGCCGGATCGGACTAGCGGGCTACAATGAGCAGTTCTTC.

The chain combines TRBV4-3 with TRBJ2-5; maybe TRBD1 (5 bases). Between the trimmed V and J ends, which lost 1 base and 3 bases, there was a span of 6 bases. The germline CDR1 and CDR2 sequences are LGHNA and YSLEER. This CDR3 spans 13 amino acids. CDR3 nucleotides: TGCGCCAGCAGCCAAGGCAGGGAAGAGACCCAGTACTTC. It is translated as CASSQGREETQYF.

This clone was observed a single time. This sequence joins TRBV6-6 and TRBJ2-1; 11 positions match TRBD2. CDR1 and CDR2 from the germline V gene are MNHNY and SVGAGI (reference sequence). Losses at the gene ends were 5 bases for V and 2 bases for J; bases not matched to a gene: 5. This CDR3 comprises 16 residues. The CDR3 region is CASSPRLAGTYNEQFF. The DNA for the CDR3 is TGTGCCAGCAGTCCCCGACTAGCGGGAACCTACAATGAGCAGTTCTTC.

This clone was counted once. The chain uses TRBV5-5 and TRBJ2-1; TRBD1 matches at 7 bases. CDR1 and CDR2 (germline): SGHKS, YYEKEE (reference sequence). The CDR3 extends over 15 amino acids. The trim removed 5 bases at V and 3 bases at J, leaving 8 bases unmatched. In DNA form, the CDR3 reads TGTGCCAGCAGTGCCCCGGGACAGCACTACAATGAGCAGTTCTTC. Protein: CASSAPGQHYNEQFF.

This clone was found once. The rearrangement uses TRBV5-1 and TRBJ1-5; TRBD1 matches 9 bases. The CDR3 has 17 amino acids. The germline V gene has CDR1 SGHRS and CDR2 YFSETQ. J was trimmed by 2 bases and V by 1 base; bases with no gene match: 7. CDR3 in DNA: TGCGCCAGCAGCTTGTCTAACAGGGGGCTCCGCAATCAGCCCCAGCATTTT. It specifies CASSLSNRGLRNQPQHF.

The V and J genes are TRBV19 and TRBJ2-5; TRBD1 matches at 8 bases. The junction had 4 bases not matched to a gene; V was cut back by 4 bases and J by 3 bases. The CDR3 extends over 14 amino acids. From germline, CDR1 is LNHDA and CDR2 SQIVND (reference sequence). The CDR3: CASSTQDREETQYF. In DNA form, the CDR3 reads TGTGCCAGTAGTACCCAGGACAGGGAAGAGACCCAGTACTTC. The full variable domain, its missing parts supplied by reference TRBV19 and TRBJ2-5, is DGGITQSPKYLFRKEGQNVTLSCEQNLNHDAMYWYRQDPGQGLRLIYYSQIVNDFQKGDIAEGYSVSREKKESFPLTVTSAQKNPTAFYLCASSTQDREETQYFGPGTRLLVL.

This chain uses TRBV7-9 with TRBJ2-7, with D possibly being TRBD1 (6 bases). V lost 5 bases and J lost 2, with 16 bases in between. This CDR3 has 15 residues. The germline V gene has CDR1 SEHNR and CDR2 FQNEAQ (reference sequence). The CDR3 DNA reads as TGTGCCAGCAGCCTTCCCTCGACAGGTACCTACGAGCAGTACTTC. Its translation is CASSLPSTGTYEQYF.

The J gene is TRBJ1-2, the V gene TRBV19; D not resolved. The CDR3 has 11 residues. Germline V CDR1 and CDR2: LNHDA, SQIVND (reference sequence). V was trimmed by 8 bases and J by 10 bases, leaving 14 bases between them. CDR3 nucleotides: TGTGCCAGTTTATACATGGGAGTCTACACCTTC. Protein: CASLYMGVYTF.

The CDR3 region is CASSSQGARGYTF. The CDR3 bases are TGTGCCAGCAGTTCACAGGGGGCGCGGGGCTACACCTTC. The chain joins TRBV6-5 to TRBJ1-2; 9 nucleotides align to TRBD1. Germline V gene data show CDR1 as MNHEY and CDR2 as SVGAGI. Trimming took 4 bases from V and 8 from J; bases not matched to a gene: 5. The CDR3 loop spans 13 amino acids.

The chain carries TRBV7-2 and TRBJ2-3; 12 bases fit TRBD2. This CDR3 region has 16 residues. J gave up 6 bases and V 4 bases, and 8 bases lay outside the gene matches. Germline values: CDR1 SGHTA, CDR2 FQGNSA. In DNA form, the CDR3 reads TGTGCCAGCAGCTCGACTAGCGGGGGCCCGGGGGATACGCAGTATTTT. This sequence encodes CASSSTSGGPGDTQYF. The variable domain in full, with the rest retrieved from reference TRBV7-2 and TRBJ2-3, is GAGVSQSPSNKVTEKGKDVELRCDPISGHTALYWYRQSLGQGLEFLIYFQGNSAPDKSGLPSDRFSAERTGGSVSTLTIQRTQQEDSAVYLCASSSTSGGPGDTQYFGPGTRLTVL.

The gene calls are TRBV13 and TRBJ2-7, with a possible D match to TRBD1 (5 bases). Germline assignment: CDR1 PRHDT and CDR2 FYEKMQ (reference sequence). The CDR3 is made up of 12 amino acids. Deletions cut 1 base from V and 6 bases from J, with 7 bases between. CDR3 amino acids: CASSLEGVEQYF. Written as DNA, the CDR3 is TGTGCCAGCAGCTTAGAAGGGGTCGAGCAGTACTTC.